This entry lists 17 T cell receptor beta chains sequenced from one sample in a study of identifying expanded T cells in peripheral blood. Sequencing used immunoSEQ multiplex PCR; TCRdb keeps in-frame clones, though not all of them. This sample has about 100,000 clones, with approximately 88% found just once. Sequenced sample: blood. The receptor source for this set is a person aged 18 to 69 in good health.

The genes are TRBV27 and TRBJ1-4, with unresolved D. The CDR3 runs to 12 residues. Trimming removed 0 bases from V and 15 bases from J, with 11 bases in between. Per the germline V gene, CDR1 is MNHEY and CDR2 is SMNVEV (reference sequence). CDR3 DNA sequence: TGTGCCAGCAGTTTATCGGGGAGAGAGATGTTTTTT. This sequence encodes CASSLSGREMFF.

This sequence joins TRBV7-8 and TRBJ2-1; either TRBD1 or TRBD2 may fit D (5 bases each). The CDR3 length is 14 residues. Germline V gives CDR1 SGHVS, CDR2 FQNEAQ. Trimming took off 5 bases at V and 4 bases at J, with 12 bases between the two ends. The CDR3 bases are TGTGCCAGCAGCCGGGAACAGGTTTACAATGAGCAGTTCTTC. Residues: CASSREQVYNEQFF.

The genes are TRBV27 and TRBJ2-7; TRBD1 matches at 11 bases. Unmatched junction bases numbered 9, after V lost 0 bases and J lost 5 bases. Germline V gene lookup returns CDR1 MNHEY and CDR2 SMNVEV (reference sequence). The CDR3 runs to 17 residues. The CDR3 region is CASSLSRTGGIVDEQYF. The CDR3 bases are TGTGCCAGCAGTTTATCACGGACAGGGGGCATCGTCGACGAGCAGTACTTC.

The genes are TRBV12-5 and TRBJ2-7, with D possibly matching TRBD2 (5 bases). Germline V gene data show CDR1 as LGHNT and CDR2 as FRNRAP. This CDR3 contains 14 residues. Trimming removed 0 bases at V and 1 base at J, with 7 bases between. The CDR3 reads CASGLVGGSYEQYF. CDR3 in DNA: TGTGCTAGTGGTTTGGTTGGCGGGTCCTACGAGCAGTACTTC.

The chain uses TRBV14 and TRBJ2-7; D remains ambiguous. The CDR3 has 12 amino acids. The germline V gene encodes CDR1 SGHDN and CDR2 FVKESK. Trimming cost V 4 bases and J 5 bases, with 9 bases left between them. The CDR3 loop is CASSRNMDEQYF. The CDR3 bases are TGTGCCAGCAGCCGGAATATGGACGAGCAGTACTTC.

The CDR3 loop reads CASRDTQYF. CDR3 nucleotide sequence: TGTGCCAGCAGGGATACGCAGTATTTT. V gene TRBV2 combines with J gene TRBJ2-3; D gene ambiguous. In germline, CDR1 is SNHLY, CDR2 FYNNEI. V gave up 6 bases and J gave up 6 bases, with 1 base separating them. The CDR3 has 9 amino acids.

The table lists this clone with a few counts. This chain joins TRBV11-2 and TRBJ2-1; 9 bases match TRBD1. V was clipped by 5 bases and J by 7 bases; unmatched bases: 12. This CDR3 region has 16 residues. Germline V CDR1 and CDR2: SGHAT, FQNNGV. CDR3 DNA sequence: TGTGCCAGCAGCCAAATACAGGGGGCCCCGGGGAATGAGCAGTTCTTC. Its protein product is CASSQIQGAPGNEQFF.

V and J are TRBV5-5 and TRBJ1-4; maybe TRBD1 (5 bases). The V gene's germline CDR1 is SGHKS and CDR2 YYEKEE (reference sequence). V dropped 2 bases and J dropped 8 bases, with 13 bases sitting between them. The CDR3 spans 14 residues. CDR3 region: CASSLQVRPEKLFF. The CDR3 DNA reads TGTGCCAGCAGCTTACAGGTCCGACCCGAAAAACTGTTTTTT.

The chain joins TRBV4-3 to TRBJ2-1; a possible D gene is TRBD1 (6 bases). Looked up from germline, CDR1 is LGHNA and CDR2 is YSLEER. V dropped 0 bases and J dropped 0 bases, with 21 bases sitting between them. The CDR3 runs 20 residues. CDR3 bases: TGCGCCAGCAGCCAAGATTGGGGGCTCCTAGAGGCGTCCTCCTACAATGAGCAGTTCTTC. It yields the protein CASSQDWGLLEASSYNEQFF.

The rearrangement joins TRBV2 to TRBJ1-2, with 8 positions matching TRBD1. The germline gives CDR1 SNHLY, CDR2 FYNNEI. This CDR3 is built from 14 residues. J was trimmed by 7 bases and V by 5 bases; bases with no gene match: 9. CDR3 amino acids: CASSFWTGKVGYTF. The CDR3, as DNA: TGTGCCAGCAGTTTCTGGACAGGGAAGGTTGGCTACACCTTC. The full variable domain, rest sourced from reference TRBV2 and TRBJ1-2, is EPEVTQTPSHQVTQMGQEVILRCVPISNHLYFYWYRQILGQKVEFLVSFYNNEISEKSEIFDDQFSVERPDGSNFTLKIRSTKLEDSAMYFCASSFWTGKVGYTFGSGTRLTVV.

This chain connects TRBV19 to TRBJ2-4; TRBD2 aligns across 8 bases. The CDR3 loop spans 14 amino acids. Per the germline V gene, CDR1 is LNHDA and CDR2 is SQIVND (reference sequence). The junction had 4 bases not matched to a gene; V was cut back by 1 base and J by 8 bases. CDR3 loop: CASSIGGGRDIQYF. The CDR3 DNA reads TGTGCCAGTAGTATAGGCGGGGGGAGGGACATTCAGTACTTC.

DNA of the CDR3: TGTGCCAGCACCTCAGGGTTAGGCCCTAATGAAAAACTGTTTTTT. Protein product: CASTSGLGPNEKLFF. The chain is built from TRBV11-2 and TRBJ1-4; D is perhaps TRBD1 (5 bases). The CDR3 contains 15 residues. Germline V gene lookup returns CDR1 SGHAT and CDR2 FQNNGV. Trimming stripped 7 bases from V and 3 bases from J, with 15 bases between.

In its sample, this clone was seen once. The chain combines TRBV6-6 with TRBJ2-7; maybe TRBD1 (6 bases). The CDR3 runs to 12 residues. The V gene's germline CDR1 is MNHNY and CDR2 SVGAGI (reference sequence). The V end lost 1 base, the J end lost 11 bases, and 12 bases lay between the germline ends. CDR3 nucleotides: TGTGCCAGCAGTTACTTTCTGGGGGCGGAGTACTTC. It specifies CASSYFLGAEYF.

The chain employs TRBV19 and TRBJ2-2; 9 nucleotides agree with TRBD1. CDR3 length: 16 amino acids. V lost 7 bases and J lost 2; bases outside the gene matches: 8. Looked up from germline, CDR1 is LNHDA and CDR2 is SQIVND (reference sequence). CDR3 in amino acids: CASTPPGQGNTGELFF. CDR3 nucleotide sequence: TGTGCCAGTACCCCGCCGGGACAGGGCAACACCGGGGAGCTGTTTTTT.

This chain joins TRBV7-2 and TRBJ2-1; either TRBD1 or TRBD2 may supply D (6 bases each). CDR3 length equals 13 residues. V was trimmed by 4 bases and J by 9 bases, leaving 13 bases between them. Germline CDR1 reads SGHTA; CDR2 reads FQGNSA. The chain's CDR3 is CASSSAEGGEQFF. The CDR3 bases are TGTGCCAGCAGCTCCGCGGAGGGGGGTGAGCAGTTCTTC.

Points on this clone: Other DNA sequences from this sample encode an identical CDR3 as well. The chain recombines TRBV6-5 with TRBJ1-1, with a tentative D call TRBD1 (5 bases). V shed 0 bases and J shed 2 bases, with 7 bases lying between them. The CDR3 is 14 residues long. CDR1 and CDR2 from the germline V gene are MNHEY and SVGAGI. The CDR3 region has the DNA TGTGCCAGCAGTTACTCGGGGGTAAACACTGAAGCTTTCTTT. Its translation: CASSYSGVNTEAFF.

The gene calls are TRBV6-5 and TRBJ2-7; D possibly corresponds to TRBD2 (5 bases). This CDR3 is built from 14 residues. V lost 7 bases, J lost 2 bases, and 15 bases lay in between. Germline CDR1 reads MNHEY; CDR2 reads SVGAGI. CDR3 DNA: TGTGCCAGCACTCCTCGGACTCCCGCCTACGAGCAGTACTTC. This gives the protein CASTPRTPAYEQYF.